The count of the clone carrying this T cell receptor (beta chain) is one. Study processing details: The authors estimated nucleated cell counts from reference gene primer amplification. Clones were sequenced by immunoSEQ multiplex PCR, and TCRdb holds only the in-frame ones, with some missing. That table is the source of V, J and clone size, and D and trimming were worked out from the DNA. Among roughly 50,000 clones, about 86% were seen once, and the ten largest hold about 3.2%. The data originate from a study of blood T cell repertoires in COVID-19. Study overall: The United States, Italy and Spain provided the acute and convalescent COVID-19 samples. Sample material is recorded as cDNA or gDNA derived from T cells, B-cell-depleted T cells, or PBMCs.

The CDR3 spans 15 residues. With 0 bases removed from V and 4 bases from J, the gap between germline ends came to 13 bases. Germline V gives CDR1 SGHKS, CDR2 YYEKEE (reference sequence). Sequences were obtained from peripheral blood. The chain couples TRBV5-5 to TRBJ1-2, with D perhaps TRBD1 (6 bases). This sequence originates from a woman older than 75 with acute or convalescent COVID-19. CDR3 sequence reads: CASSLGGGSSYGYTF. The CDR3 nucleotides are TGTGCCAGCAGCTTGGGCGGGGGCAGTAGCTATGGCTACACCTTC.